The 12 T cell receptor beta chains presented below share a single source sample, sequenced in a study of sequential checkpoint blockade in melanoma. The protocol was immunoSEQ multiplex PCR, while the TCRdb copy is restricted to in-frame clones and leaves out a portion. The table has some 26,000 clones, over 60% seen once; the top ten hold around 23%. Treatment described: randomized to nivolumab then ipilimumab (arm A) or the reverse (arm B). The input for sequencing was CD8+ T cells sorted from blood (inferred from file names), taken from a patient given nivolumab and ipilimumab in sequence. These receptors all come from a human donor with melanoma.

This chain connects TRBV19 to TRBJ1-2; the D gene is possibly TRBD1 (6 bases). CDR1 is LNHDA and CDR2 is SQIVND in the germline V gene (reference sequence). The CDR3 consists of 14 residues. V lost 5 bases and J 4 bases, leaving 14 bases between the germline ends. The CDR3 coding sequence is TGTGCCAGTAGTCCGCACAGGGCTGGCTATGGCTACACCTTC. This gives the protein CASSPHRAGYGYTF. The entire variable domain, with the rest obtained from reference TRBV19 and TRBJ1-2, is as follows: DGGITQSPKYLFRKEGQNVTLSCEQNLNHDAMYWYRQDPGQGLRLIYYSQIVNDFQKGDIAEGYSVSREKKESFPLTVTSAQKNPTAFYLCASSPHRAGYGYTFGSGTRLTVV.

The V and J genes are TRBV27 and TRBJ2-3; TRBD2 matches at 7 bases. J gave up 7 bases and V 3 bases, and 10 bases lay outside the gene matches. CDR1 is MNHEY, CDR2 SMNVEV, per germline (reference sequence). CDR3 length equals 15 residues. The CDR3, as DNA: TGTGCCAGCAGTTTCACGGGGGGATGGGTGAATACGCAGTATTTT. It translates to CASSFTGGWVNTQYF.

This clone was observed once. The V gene is TRBV27, the J gene TRBJ2-7, with TRBD1 matching over 9 bases. The trim removed 4 bases at V and 0 bases at J, leaving 7 bases unmatched. The CDR3 spans 16 residues. The germline V gene encodes CDR1 MNHEY and CDR2 SMNVEV (reference sequence). The DNA of the CDR3 is TGTGCCAGCAGTTCAGGGACAGGGTTTGCCTCCTACGAGCAGTACTTC. It encodes CASSSGTGFASYEQYF.

This chain joins TRBV5-6 and TRBJ2-5, with TRBD2 matching 13 bases. The CDR3 has 15 amino acids. Germline V lookup: CDR1 SGHDT, CDR2 YYEEEE. Unmatched junction bases numbered 3, after V lost 2 bases and J lost 5 bases. The CDR3, as DNA: TGTGCCAGCAGCTTTGGGACTAGCGGGGAGGAGACCCAGTACTTC. It specifies CASSFGTSGEETQYF. Variable domain in full (rest from reference TRBV5-6 and TRBJ2-5): DAGVTQSPTHLIKTRGQQVTLRCSPKSGHDTVSWYQQALGQGPQFIFQYYEEEERQRGNFPDRFSGHQFPNYSSELNVNALLLGDSALYLCASSFGTSGEETQYFGPGTRLLVL.

This clone was seen once. This CDR3 is CASSVGLVSYNEQFF. As DNA, the CDR3 is TGTGCCAGCAGCGTAGGACTAGTGTCCTACAATGAGCAGTTCTTC. This chain joins TRBV9 and TRBJ2-1; TRBD2 might be the D (6 bases). This CDR3 has 15 residues. V was pared by 0 bases and J by 1 base, with 8 bases between. The germline CDR1 and CDR2 sequences are SGDLS and YYNGEE.

The chain combines TRBV28 with TRBJ2-7; TRBD2 is a possible D gene (7 bases). Per the germline V gene, CDR1 is MDHEN and CDR2 is SYDVKM. This CDR3 has 14 amino acids. The V end lost 2 bases, the J end lost 4 bases, and 12 bases lay between the germline ends. CDR3 residues: CASSLRGGGYEQYF. CDR3 in DNA: TGTGCCAGCAGTTTAAGGGGGGGTGGTTACGAGCAGTACTTC.

The J gene is TRBJ2-2, the V gene TRBV19; TRBD1 is a possible D gene (6 bases). V was trimmed by 4 bases and J by 1 base, leaving 10 bases between them. There are 15 residues in the CDR3. Germline values: CDR1 LNHDA, CDR2 SQIVND (reference sequence). The CDR3: CASSKGTWNTGELFF. The CDR3 region has the DNA TGTGCCAGTAGTAAGGGGACATGGAACACCGGGGAGCTGTTTTTT.

This clone has just a few counts. CDR3 DNA: TGTGCCAGCAGTTTAAGTCAGGGTAATGAGCAGTTCTTC. Its protein product is CASSLSQGNEQFF. This chain uses TRBV27 with TRBJ2-1, with TRBD1 as a possible D gene (5 bases). V was shortened by 2 bases and J by 7 bases, with 9 bases between the two germline ends. Germline-derived CDR1 and CDR2 are MNHEY and SMNVEV (reference sequence). The CDR3 extends over 13 amino acids.

Written as DNA, the CDR3 is TGCAGTGGCGACAGGGTGGAGACCCAGTACTTC. This sequence encodes CSGDRVETQYF. The chain uses TRBV20-1 and TRBJ2-5; 7 bases agree with TRBD1. The CDR3 runs to 11 residues. J was trimmed by 5 bases and V by 7 bases; bases with no gene match: 4. From germline, CDR1 is DFQATT and CDR2 SNEGSKA (reference sequence).

This sequence joins TRBV7-9 and TRBJ2-5; 7 bases are shared with TRBD1. The ends lost 4 bases at V and 4 bases at J; junction bases unmatched: 6. The germline gives CDR1 SEHNR, CDR2 FQNEAQ (reference sequence). The CDR3 runs 14 residues. This chain's CDR3 is CASSSYRDRETQYF. DNA of the CDR3: TGTGCCAGCAGCTCCTACCGGGACAGAGAGACCCAGTACTTC.

The chain combines TRBV5-6 with TRBJ2-1, with 7 bases fitting TRBD1. Germline CDR1 and CDR2: SGHDT and YYEEEE. Trimming cost V 2 bases and J 5 bases; bases outside gene matches: 13. This CDR3 is 17 amino acids long. The CDR3, as DNA: TGTGCCAGCAGCTTTCGCCACGACAAAACAGGGGACAATGAGCAGTTCTTC. It yields the protein CASSFRHDKTGDNEQFF.

The rearrangement links TRBV21-1 to TRBJ2-4; the table assigns TRBD2, which was not confirmed against the DNA. TRBV21-1 is an annotated pseudogene. CDR3 length equals 16 residues. The CDR3 nucleotides are TGTGCCAGCAGCGTTCGGGGGGAACCAGCCAAAAACATTCAGTACTTC. It encodes CASSVRGEPAKNIQYF.